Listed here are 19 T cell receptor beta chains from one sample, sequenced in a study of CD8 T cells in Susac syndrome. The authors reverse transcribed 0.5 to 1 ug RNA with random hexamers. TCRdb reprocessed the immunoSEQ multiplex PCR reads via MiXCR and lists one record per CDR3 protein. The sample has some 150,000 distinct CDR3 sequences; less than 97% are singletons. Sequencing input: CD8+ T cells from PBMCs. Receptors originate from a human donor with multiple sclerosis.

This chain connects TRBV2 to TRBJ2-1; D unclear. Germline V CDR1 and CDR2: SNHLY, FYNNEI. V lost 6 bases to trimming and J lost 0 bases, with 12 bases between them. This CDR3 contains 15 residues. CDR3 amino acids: CASRVDRASYNEQFF. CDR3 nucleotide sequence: TGTGCCAGCAGAGTCGATAGAGCCTCCTACAATGAGCAGTTCTTC.

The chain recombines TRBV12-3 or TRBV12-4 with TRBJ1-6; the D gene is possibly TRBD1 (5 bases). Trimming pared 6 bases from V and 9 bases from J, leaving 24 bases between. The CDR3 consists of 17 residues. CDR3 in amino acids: CASRDAGFRTLGSPLHF. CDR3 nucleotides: TGTGCCAGCAGGGACGCAGGGTTCAGGACTTTGGGTTCACCCCTCCACTTT.

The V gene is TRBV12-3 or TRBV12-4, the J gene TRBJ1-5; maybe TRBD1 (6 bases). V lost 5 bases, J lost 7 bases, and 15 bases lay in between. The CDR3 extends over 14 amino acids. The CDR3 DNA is TGTGCCAGCAGTCCCACAGGGTTTGGACAGCCCCAGCATTTT. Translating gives CASSPTGFGQPQHF.

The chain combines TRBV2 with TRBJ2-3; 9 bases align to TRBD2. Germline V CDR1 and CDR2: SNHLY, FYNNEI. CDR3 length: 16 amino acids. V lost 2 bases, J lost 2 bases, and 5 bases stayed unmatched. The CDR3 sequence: CASSESTSGYTDTQYF. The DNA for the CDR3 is TGTGCCAGCAGTGAATCGACTAGCGGCTACACAGATACGCAGTATTTT.

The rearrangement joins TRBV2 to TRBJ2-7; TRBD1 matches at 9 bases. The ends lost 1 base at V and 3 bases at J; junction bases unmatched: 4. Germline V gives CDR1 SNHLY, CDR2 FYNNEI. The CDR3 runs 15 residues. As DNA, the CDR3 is TGTGCCAGCAGTGAAGACCTGGGACAGGGCTACGAGCAGTACTTC. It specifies CASSEDLGQGYEQYF.

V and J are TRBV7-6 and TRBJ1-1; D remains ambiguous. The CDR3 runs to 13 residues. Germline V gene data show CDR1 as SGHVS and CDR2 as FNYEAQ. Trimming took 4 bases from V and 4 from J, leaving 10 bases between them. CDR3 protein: CASSSEMGTEAFF. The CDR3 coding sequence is TGTGCCAGCAGCTCCGAAATGGGCACTGAAGCTTTCTTT.

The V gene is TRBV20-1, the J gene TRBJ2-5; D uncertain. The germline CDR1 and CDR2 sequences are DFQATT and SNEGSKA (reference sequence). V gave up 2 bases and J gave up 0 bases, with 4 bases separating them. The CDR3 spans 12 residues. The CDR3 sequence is CSARKDQETQYF. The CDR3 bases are TGCAGTGCTAGAAAGGACCAAGAGACCCAGTACTTC.

The CDR3 protein is CSAGQGFSEQYF. DNA for the CDR3: TGCAGCGCCGGACAGGGGTTTAGCGAGCAGTACTTC. The chain couples TRBV29-1 to TRBJ2-7; 9 bases map to TRBD1. In germline, CDR1 is SQVTM, CDR2 ANQGSEA. The CDR3 is 12 residues long. V trimming: 7 bases; J trimming: 6 bases; junction bases outside the gene matches: 7.

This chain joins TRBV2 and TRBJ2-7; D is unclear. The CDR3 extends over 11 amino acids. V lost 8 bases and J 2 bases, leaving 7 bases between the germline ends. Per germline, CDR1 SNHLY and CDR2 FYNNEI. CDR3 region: CASGMTYEQYF. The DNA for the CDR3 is TGTGCCAGCGGGATGACCTACGAGCAGTACTTC. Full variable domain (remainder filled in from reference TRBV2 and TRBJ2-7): EPEVTQTPSHQVTQMGQEVILRCVPISNHLYFYWYRQILGQKVEFLVSFYNNEISEKSEIFDDQFSVERPDGSNFTLKIRSTKLEDSAMYFCASGMTYEQYFGPGTRLTVT.

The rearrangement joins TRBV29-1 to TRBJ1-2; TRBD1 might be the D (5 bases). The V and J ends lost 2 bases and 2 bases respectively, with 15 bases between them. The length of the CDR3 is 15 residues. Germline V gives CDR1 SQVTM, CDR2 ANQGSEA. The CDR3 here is CSVERTRGDNYGYTF. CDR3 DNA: TGCAGCGTTGAAAGGACCCGCGGGGACAACTATGGCTACACCTTC. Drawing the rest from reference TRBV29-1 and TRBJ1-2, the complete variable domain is SAVISQKPSRDICQRGTSLTIQCQVDSQVTMMFWYRQQPGQSLTLIATANQGSEATYESGFVIDKFPISRPNLTFSTLTVSNMSPEDSSIYLCSVERTRGDNYGYTFGSGTRLTVV.

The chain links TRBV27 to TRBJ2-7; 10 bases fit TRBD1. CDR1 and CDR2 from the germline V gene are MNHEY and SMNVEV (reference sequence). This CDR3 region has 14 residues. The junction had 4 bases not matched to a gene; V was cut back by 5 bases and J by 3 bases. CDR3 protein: CASSRTGGLYEQYF. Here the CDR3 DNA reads TGTGCCAGCAGTCGGACAGGGGGTCTCTACGAGCAGTACTTC.

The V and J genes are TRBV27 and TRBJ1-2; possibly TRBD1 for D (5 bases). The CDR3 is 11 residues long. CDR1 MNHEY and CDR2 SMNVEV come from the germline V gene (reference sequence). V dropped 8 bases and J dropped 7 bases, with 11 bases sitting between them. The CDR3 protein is CASRQGSGYTF. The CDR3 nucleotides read TGTGCCAGCCGTCAGGGATCTGGCTACACCTTC.

CDR3 in amino acids: CASSFEVGYTF. As DNA, the CDR3 is TGTGCCAGCAGTTTTGAGGTCGGCTACACCTTC. This chain uses TRBV12-3 or TRBV12-4 with TRBJ1-2, with D hard to call. Between the trimmed V and J ends, which lost 3 bases and 8 bases, there was a span of 7 bases. The CDR3 has 11 residues.

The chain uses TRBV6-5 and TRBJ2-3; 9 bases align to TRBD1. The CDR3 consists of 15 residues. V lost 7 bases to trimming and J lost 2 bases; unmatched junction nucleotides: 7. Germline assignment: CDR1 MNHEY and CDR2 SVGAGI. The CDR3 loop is CASTVQQGATDTQYF. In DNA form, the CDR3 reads TGTGCCAGCACGGTTCAACAGGGGGCCACAGATACGCAGTATTTT.

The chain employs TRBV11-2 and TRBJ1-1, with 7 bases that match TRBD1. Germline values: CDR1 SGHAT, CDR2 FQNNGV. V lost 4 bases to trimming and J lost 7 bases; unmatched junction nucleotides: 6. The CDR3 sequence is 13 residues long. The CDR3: CASSSKQGHEAFF. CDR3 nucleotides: TGTGCCAGCAGCTCCAAACAGGGGCATGAAGCTTTCTTT.

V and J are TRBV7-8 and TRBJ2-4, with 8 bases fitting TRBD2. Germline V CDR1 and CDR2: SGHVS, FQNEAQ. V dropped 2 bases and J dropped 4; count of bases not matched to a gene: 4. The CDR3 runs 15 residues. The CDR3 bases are TGTGCCAGCAGCTTATATGGCGGGGGGAAAAACATTCAGTACTTC. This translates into CASSLYGGGKNIQYF.

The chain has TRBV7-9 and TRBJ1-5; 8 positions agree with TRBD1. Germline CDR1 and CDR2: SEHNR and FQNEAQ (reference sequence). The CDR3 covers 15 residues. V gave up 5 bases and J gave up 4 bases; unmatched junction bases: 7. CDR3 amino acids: CASSPDRAGNQPQHF. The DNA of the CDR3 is TGTGCCAGCAGCCCGGACAGGGCAGGAAATCAGCCCCAGCATTTT.

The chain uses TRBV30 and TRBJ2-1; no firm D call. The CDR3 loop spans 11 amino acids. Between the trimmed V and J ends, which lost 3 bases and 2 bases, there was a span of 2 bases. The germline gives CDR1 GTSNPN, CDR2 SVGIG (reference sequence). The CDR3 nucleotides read TGTGCCTGGAGGGCCTACAATGAGCAGTTCTTC. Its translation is CAWRAYNEQFF.

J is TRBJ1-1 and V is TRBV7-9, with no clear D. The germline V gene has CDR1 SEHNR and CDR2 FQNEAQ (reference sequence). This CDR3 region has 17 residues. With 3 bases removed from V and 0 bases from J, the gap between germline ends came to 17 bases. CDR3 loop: CASSFGDAGDLNTEAFF. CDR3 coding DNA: TGTGCCAGCAGCTTTGGAGACGCAGGAGACCTGAACACTGAAGCTTTCTTT.